The 17 T cell receptor beta chains below come from one sample, sequenced in a study of OX40 agonist ivuxolimab in advanced cancers. The table came from immunoSEQ multiplex PCR; TCRdb's copy has only in-frame clones and leaves some out. The repertoire holds 70,000 to 75,000 clones, with around 88% as singletons. This material consisted of CD4+ or CD8+ T cells sorted from blood, taken in a trial of the OX40 agonist ivuxolimab. The receptors were gathered from an adult with an advanced solid tumor such as melanoma, head and neck, liver or kidney cancer.

This clone appeared a few times. The chain links TRBV11-2 to TRBJ1-6; D is uncertain. Germline CDR1 is SGHAT and CDR2 is FQNNGV. The germline V and J ends were trimmed by 0 bases and 11 bases, with 14 bases remaining between them. CDR3 length: 15 residues. CDR3 sequence (DNA): TGTGCCAGCAGCTTAGAGACAAAGGGCCGGACACCCCTCCACTTT. Translated, it gives CASSLETKGRTPLHF.

This clone was seen once. This chain joins TRBV6-5 and TRBJ2-2; D unclear. V gave up 3 bases and J gave up 9 bases, with 8 bases separating them. Per the germline V gene, CDR1 is MNHEY and CDR2 is SVGAGI. The CDR3 is made up of 12 amino acids. CDR3 amino acids: CASSYSSRELFF. The CDR3 nucleotides are TGTGCCAGCAGTTATAGCAGCCGGGAGCTGTTTTTT.

This clone was seen only once. The V call is TRBV2, the J call TRBJ2-5; TRBD1 aligns across 10 bases. The CDR3 covers 14 residues. Germline V CDR1 and CDR2: SNHLY, FYNNEI. J lost 10 bases, V lost 5 bases, and 10 bases had no gene match. The CDR3 region is CASSSGTGVRIQYF. For the CDR3, the DNA is TGTGCCAGCAGTTCCGGGACAGGGGTCCGGATCCAGTACTTC.

The rearrangement joins TRBV29-1 to TRBJ1-5; no definite D call. This CDR3 has 17 amino acids. Germline V lookup: CDR1 SQVTM, CDR2 ANQGSEA. Trimming stripped 4 bases from V and 4 bases from J, with 23 bases between. The CDR3 protein is CSVVPAPHIGRNQPQHF. The CDR3 DNA is TGCAGCGTTGTCCCCGCCCCCCACATAGGCAGAAATCAGCCCCAGCATTTT.

The J gene is TRBJ2-3, the V gene TRBV6-5, with 9 bases fitting TRBD2. CDR1 is MNHEY, CDR2 SVGAGI, per germline. This CDR3 has 14 amino acids. With V trimmed by 5 bases and J by 5 bases, 5 bases remained unmatched. Here the CDR3 DNA reads TGTGCCAGCAGTCTAGCGGGGAACAAAGATACGCAGTATTTT. This encodes CASSLAGNKDTQYF.

The chain couples TRBV28 to TRBJ2-5; 9 nucleotides align to TRBD2. The junction had 11 bases not matched to a gene; V was cut back by 3 bases and J by 3 bases. Germline assignment: CDR1 MDHEN and CDR2 SYDVKM. The CDR3 runs 17 residues. The CDR3 DNA reads as TGTGCCAGCAGTTTTAATTACGGGCTAGCGGGGAAAGAGACCCAGTACTTC. This translates into CASSFNYGLAGKETQYF.

V is TRBV28 and J is TRBJ2-2, with 15 bases aligning to TRBD2. The V gene's germline CDR1 is MDHEN and CDR2 SYDVKM. The CDR3 spans 20 residues. J lost 1 base, V lost 1 base, and 7 bases had no gene match. CDR3 in amino acids: CASSLLGLAGGPGNTGELFF. DNA for the CDR3: TGTGCCAGCAGTTTATTAGGACTAGCGGGGGGGCCGGGGAACACCGGGGAGCTGTTTTTT. The entire variable domain, with the rest obtained from reference TRBV28 and TRBJ2-2, is as follows: DVKVTQSSRYLVKRTGEKVFLECVQDMDHENMFWYRQDPGLGLRLIYFSYDVKMKEKGDIPEGYSVSREKKERFSLILESASTNQTSMYLCASSLLGLAGGPGNTGELFFGEGSRLTVL.

The chain joins TRBV4-1 to TRBJ2-1; no reliable D call. The V and J ends lost 2 bases and 6 bases respectively, with 11 bases between them. The germline gives CDR1 MGHRA, CDR2 YSYEKL. This CDR3 has 14 residues. CDR3 bases: TGCGCCAGCAGCCAATGGTACAGACCCAATGAGCAGTTCTTC. Residues: CASSQWYRPNEQFF.

This rearrangement joins TRBV7-3 to TRBJ2-2; 7 bases are shared with TRBD2. J lost 4 bases, V lost 1 base, and 3 bases had no gene match. CDR3 length equals 15 residues. The germline gives CDR1 SGHTA, CDR2 FQGTGA. The CDR3 loop is CASSLSAGVTGELFF. The CDR3, as DNA: TGTGCCAGCAGCTTAAGCGCGGGAGTCACCGGGGAGCTGTTTTTT.

The CDR3 reads CASSRDGRTYEQYF. The CDR3 bases are TGTGCCAGCAGTCGGGACGGCCGGACCTACGAGCAGTACTTC. This sequence joins TRBV6-6 and TRBJ2-7; the D gene could be TRBD1 or TRBD2 (5 bases each). V gave up 5 bases and J gave up 2 bases, with 13 bases separating them. The CDR3 consists of 14 residues. Germline values: CDR1 MNHNY, CDR2 SVGAGI (reference sequence).

The J gene is TRBJ2-1, the V gene TRBV5-1; 15 bases line up with TRBD2. The length of the CDR3 is 19 residues. Germline values: CDR1 SGHRS, CDR2 YFSETQ. J gave up 0 bases and V 3 bases, and 7 bases lay outside the gene matches. The DNA for the CDR3 is TGCGCCAGCAGCTGGCCGGGGACTAGCGGGGGGAGCTCCTACAATGAGCAGTTCTTC. It translates to CASSWPGTSGGSSYNEQFF.

This sequence joins TRBV30 and TRBJ2-7; 8 bases are a match to TRBD1. The germline V gene encodes CDR1 GTSNPN and CDR2 SVGIG (reference sequence). The CDR3 consists of 15 residues. V gave up 1 base and J gave up 4 bases; unmatched junction bases: 9. Written as DNA, the CDR3 is TGTGCCTGGAGTGGCTGGGGCAGGGGGCGATACGAGCAGTACTTC. Translation: CAWSGWGRGRYEQYF.

The chain carries TRBV7-3 and TRBJ2-1; D might be TRBD2 (6 bases). The CDR3 runs to 14 residues. Germline V gene data show CDR1 as SGHTA and CDR2 as FQGTGA. Trimming removed 4 bases at V and 3 bases at J, with 10 bases between. The CDR3 sequence is CASSSGGDYNEQFF. The DNA for the CDR3 is TGTGCCAGCAGCTCCGGGGGAGACTACAATGAGCAGTTCTTC.

V and J are TRBV7-3 and TRBJ1-1; the D gene is possibly TRBD1 (5 bases). The germline V and J ends were trimmed by 5 bases and 4 bases, with 17 bases remaining between them. Per germline, CDR1 SGHTA and CDR2 FQGTGA. This CDR3 has 15 residues. CDR3 in amino acids: CASSPARDRLTEAFF. Written as DNA, the CDR3 is TGTGCCAGCAGCCCCGCTAGGGACCGCCTCACTGAAGCTTTCTTT.

Concerning this clone: Different DNA sequences within this sample yield the same CDR3. The chain is built from TRBV2 and TRBJ1-6; the match to TRBD1 covers 8 bases. The germline CDR1 and CDR2 sequences are SNHLY and FYNNEI. After removal of 7 bases from V and 7 bases from J, the junction contained 9 bases not matched to a gene. The CDR3 is 15 amino acids. The CDR3 sequence is CASMLQGGGNSPLHF. The CDR3 DNA is TGTGCCAGCATGCTACAGGGGGGTGGAAATTCACCCCTCCACTTT.

In its sample, this clone was seen a few times. The chain recombines TRBV10-2 with TRBJ1-1; 7 bases are shared with TRBD1. The CDR3 consists of 15 residues. Germline loops: CDR1 WSHSY, CDR2 SAAADI. V dropped 8 bases and J dropped 7; count of bases not matched to a gene: 16. The CDR3 DNA is TGCGCCAGCGGCAGAAATCCGGGACAGACAATTGAAGCTTTCTTT. It encodes CASGRNPGQTIEAFF.

V and J are TRBV5-8 and TRBJ2-7; TRBD1 is a possible D gene (5 bases). Germline lookup yields CDR1 SGHTS and CDR2 YDEGEE. The CDR3 contains 14 residues. The V gene lost 1 base and the J gene lost 6 bases, with 14 bases spanning the gap. For the CDR3, the DNA is TGTGCCAGCAGCTTGCGGCAGGGAAGAGGCGAGCAGTACTTC. It yields the protein CASSLRQGRGEQYF.